This T cell receptor (beta chain) was recovered during a study of cytomegalovirus exposure and HLA in healthy donors. About this clone itself: The sample has other DNA sequences that encode this CDR3 too.

At sampling all donors were nominally healthy, likely with unrecorded immune exposures. Germline V lookup: CDR1 MNHEY, CDR2 SMNVEV (reference sequence). CDR3 length: 15 amino acids. Trimming shortened V by 5 bases and J by 10 bases, and 20 bases separated the two germline ends. 60 Vbeta and 13 Jbeta primers were used in PCR. How the authors handled the data: A follow-up analysis tallied tens of millions of unique TCR beta chains, roughly 11 million shared. The assay was immunoSEQ multiplex PCR, and TCRdb's table has in-frame clones only and misses some. V, J and clone size were drawn from that table, and D and trimming were deduced from the DNA. The sample contains 150,000 or so clones, roughly three quarters of which appear only once.

The chain combines TRBV27 with TRBJ1-4, with a weak D call TRBD1 (6 bases). Sample: PBMCs. The receptor comes from a woman in her 40s in good health and CMV-seronegative. DNA of the CDR3: TGTGCCAGCAGTACGCGGGGGCTCCCCTTGGGAAAACTGTTTTTT. Translating gives CASSTRGLPLGKLFF.